This TCR beta chain is drawn from a study of T-cell memory formation after mild COVID-19. TCRdb re-called the 5' RACE reads through MiXCR, storing one row per CDR3 protein. The sample has roughly 160,000 distinct CDR3 sequences; under 14% are singletons. The CDR3 is 15 amino acids. CDR1 and CDR2 from the germline V gene are SGHTA and FQGNSA. Trimming removed 1 base from V and 4 bases from J, with 12 bases in between. The chain couples TRBV7-2 to TRBJ2-3; D gene uncertain. The sequencing input was PBMCs or a T cell subset sorted from them (not recorded which). This sequence originates from a man younger than 35 who had mild COVID-19 (a few samples of this study predate the infection). Cell type and time point are not known. The CDR3 nucleotides are TGTGCCAGCAGCTTAGTCGGCCCGGGTGCAGATACGCAGTATTTT. The encoded protein is CASSLVGPGADTQYF.